This T cell receptor (beta chain) originates from a study of cytomegalovirus exposure and HLA in healthy donors. Primers: 60 Vbeta forward and 13 Jbeta reverse. The data were produced by immunoSEQ multiplex PCR, yet TCRdb's version contains in-frame clones alone and is incomplete. The table has around 200,000 clones, about 83% seen once. The germline V gene has CDR1 KGHSH and CDR2 LQKENI. The CDR3 covers 13 residues. Trimming shortened V by 0 bases and J by 6 bases, and 9 bases separated the two germline ends. Specimen: PBMCs. This sequence was found in a man aged 35-49 years in good health and CMV-seronegative. V and J are TRBV18 and TRBJ2-7; D not certain. The CDR3 bases are TGTGCCAGCTCACCACCGTATGTGTCCGAGCAGTACTTC. It translates to CASSPPYVSEQYF.